Shown below are 4 T cell receptor beta chains from a single sample sequenced in a study of blood T cell repertoires in COVID-19. The repertoire was sequenced with immunoSEQ multiplex PCR; TCRdb's copy has only in-frame clones and lacks some. The repertoire holds some 25,000 clones, with around 90% as singletons. Input material: peripheral blood. The receptors were gathered from a man aged 70-80 years with acute or convalescent COVID-19.

The chain joins TRBV9 to TRBJ2-3; 8 nucleotides align to TRBD2. Per germline, CDR1 SGDLS and CDR2 YYNGEE. J gave up 3 bases and V 4 bases, and 4 bases lay outside the gene matches. CDR3 length: 14 amino acids. CDR3 nucleotides: TGTGCCAGCAGCTCTAGCGGGCGTACAGATACGCAGTATTTT. It yields the protein CASSSSGRTDTQYF.

The chain combines TRBV7-5 with TRBJ2-3; the table names TRBD2, a call not compared with the DNA. TRBV7-5 represents a pseudogene. The CDR3 has 20 amino acids. CDR3 coding DNA: TGTGCCAGAAGCTTAGGGGCTAGCGGGAGGAGGGGAGATATCACAGATACGCAGTATTTT. Amino acid sequence: CARSLGASGRRGDITDTQYF.

The J gene is TRBJ1-2, the V gene TRBV5-1, with 9 positions matching TRBD1. This CDR3 has 16 residues. Per the germline V gene, CDR1 is SGHRS and CDR2 is YFSETQ. The junction had 14 bases not matched to a gene; V was cut back by 5 bases and J by 6 bases. CDR3 amino acids: CASRKRTGEGSNGYTF. CDR3 DNA: TGCGCCAGCAGGAAACGGACAGGGGAAGGGTCGAATGGCTACACCTTC.

V and J are TRBV11-2 and TRBJ1-2; maybe TRBD1 (6 bases). This CDR3 contains 16 residues. V was trimmed by 0 bases and J by 4 bases, leaving 15 bases between them. Per germline, CDR1 SGHAT and CDR2 FQNNGV. In DNA form, the CDR3 reads TGTGCCAGCAGCTTAGAGGCCCCAGGGGTAGGCTATGGCTACACCTTC. Amino acids: CASSLEAPGVGYGYTF.